These 21 T cell receptor beta chains were all obtained from the same sample, sequenced in a study of T cell repertoires in cytomegalovirus infection. Antigen specificity for these receptors is unknown. Each CDR3 protein gets one entry after TCRdb re-called the reads with MiXCR. The table has about 770,000 distinct CDR3 sequences, around 29% seen once. The sample consisted of cultured CD8+ T cells from PBMCs, taken from culture after CMV antigen stimulation. These receptor sequences come from a human donor in good health (CMV status not recorded). Some clones in this sample may be carry-over from other donors' samples.

The chain links TRBV6-2 or TRBV6-3 to TRBJ1-1; D gene uncertain. Trimming took off 5 bases at V and 0 bases at J, with 10 bases between the two ends. Germline lookup yields CDR1 MNHEY and CDR2 SVGEGT. The CDR3 covers 14 residues. CDR3 DNA sequence: TGTGCCAGCAGTCCCACGGACCTGAACACTGAAGCTTTCTTT. This sequence encodes CASSPTDLNTEAFF.

The chain combines TRBV18 with TRBJ1-1; TRBD1 matches 7 bases. Germline values: CDR1 KGHSH, CDR2 LQKENI. Germline trimming cut 3 bases from V and 8 bases from J; bases unmatched to any gene: 9. CDR3 length: 14 residues. The CDR3 coding sequence is TGTGCCAGCTCACCTATGAAGGACAGGATAGAAGCTTTCTTT. Its protein product is CASSPMKDRIEAFF. The entire variable domain, with the rest obtained from reference TRBV18 and TRBJ1-1, is as follows: NAGVMQNPRHLVRRRGQEARLRCSPMKGHSHVYWYRQLPEEGLKFMVYLQKENIIDESGMPKERFSAEFPKEGPSILRIQQVVRGDSAAYFCASSPMKDRIEAFFGQGTRLTVV.

The V and J genes are TRBV9 and TRBJ1-2; D might be TRBD1 (6 bases). Deletions cut 0 bases from V and 4 bases from J, with 13 bases between. The CDR3 extends over 15 amino acids. Per the germline V gene, CDR1 is SGDLS and CDR2 is YYNGEE. The CDR3 sequence is CASSVGGPGAYGYTF. In DNA, the CDR3 is TGTGCCAGCAGCGTAGGAGGGCCAGGGGCCTATGGCTACACCTTC. The variable domain in full, completed from reference TRBV9 and TRBJ1-2, reads DSGVTQTPKHLITATGQRVTLRCSPRSGDLSVYWYQQSLDQGLQFLIQYYNGEERAKGNILERFSAQQFPDLHSELNLSSLELGDSALYFCASSVGGPGAYGYTFGSGTRLTVV.

CDR3 in DNA: TGTGCCATCAGTGATGTGTCCGAAAACATTCAGTACTTC. Residues: CAISDVSENIQYF. The chain uses TRBV10-3 and TRBJ2-4; D is unclear. This CDR3 spans 13 amino acids. CDR1 and CDR2 (germline): ENHRY, SYGVKD. Trimming removed 3 bases at V and 5 bases at J, with 8 bases between.

This chain connects TRBV15 to TRBJ2-6; TRBD2 agrees at 7 bases. Losses at the gene ends were 6 bases for V and 4 bases for J; bases not matched to a gene: 9. The CDR3 length is 16 residues. In germline, CDR1 is LNHNV, CDR2 YYDKDF (reference sequence). The CDR3 spells CATRGGNPQGANVLTF. In DNA form, the CDR3 reads TGTGCCACCAGGGGGGGGAACCCTCAAGGGGCCAACGTCCTGACTTTC.

In its sample, this clonotype was seen a few times. The chain has TRBV4-3 and TRBJ1-2; 7 bases are a match to TRBD1. CDR3 size: 14 residues. The J segment lost 3 bases and the V segment lost 5 bases, leaving 6 bases of the junction unmatched. Germline-derived CDR1 and CDR2 are LGHNA and YSLEER. The CDR3 DNA sequence: TGCGCCAGCAGCGATGGGACAGCCGACTATGGCTACACCTTC. This encodes CASSDGTADYGYTF.

The chain couples TRBV19 to TRBJ2-7, with 9 bases lining up with TRBD2. With 3 bases clipped from V and 0 bases from J, the junction kept 6 bases outside the gene matches. The CDR3 is 16 amino acids. Germline V CDR1 and CDR2: LNHDA, SQIVND (reference sequence). The CDR3 sequence: CASSIRRGGNSYEQYF. CDR3 DNA: TGTGCCAGTAGTATTCGGCGGGGGGGAAACTCCTACGAGCAGTACTTC.

The V gene is TRBV6-2 or TRBV6-3, the J gene TRBJ1-1, with D possibly TRBD1 on 6 matching bases. CDR1 and CDR2 (germline): MNHEY, SVGEGT. V was shortened by 2 bases and J by 7 bases, with 11 bases between the two germline ends. The CDR3 runs 13 residues. CDR3 nucleotides: TGTGCCAGCAGTTACCGGGGGGGCTTTGAAGCTTTCTTT. Translation gives CASSYRGGFEAFF.

V is TRBV15 and J is TRBJ2-5, with D unresolved. Germline V gives CDR1 LNHNV, CDR2 YYDKDF (reference sequence). V gave up 0 bases and J gave up 7 bases, with 3 bases separating them. This CDR3 has 11 residues. The CDR3 bases are TGTGCCACCAGCAGAGAGGGGACCCAGTACTTC. Amino acid sequence: CATSREGTQYF.

This rearrangement joins TRBV6-6 to TRBJ2-1; D is possibly TRBD2 (7 bases). Germline CDR1 reads MNHNY; CDR2 reads SVGAGI (reference sequence). The CDR3 spans 14 residues. V dropped 5 bases and J dropped 9 bases, with 17 bases sitting between them. The chain's CDR3 is CASSRLGGQCEQFF. The DNA of the CDR3 is TGTGCCAGCAGTCGCCTCGGGGGGCAGTGTGAGCAGTTCTTC.

This clonotype showed up many times. The genes are TRBV7-8 and TRBJ2-1, with TRBD2 as a possible D gene (6 bases). The V gene lost 4 bases and the J gene lost 1 base, with 11 bases spanning the gap. CDR1 is SGHVS and CDR2 is FQNEAQ in the germline V gene. The CDR3 covers 15 residues. CDR3 sequence (DNA): TGTGCCAGCAGCTCCACGGGGGAGTCCTACAATGAGCAGTTCTTC. Translating gives CASSSTGESYNEQFF.

This clonotype was observed a handful of times. The chain employs TRBV6-1 and TRBJ1-1; D not certain. V lost 2 bases to trimming and J lost 6 bases, with 4 bases between them. Germline CDR1 is MNHNS and CDR2 is SASEGT. The length of the CDR3 is 11 residues. CDR3: CASSEWPEAFF. The CDR3 DNA reads TGTGCCAGCAGTGAATGGCCTGAAGCTTTCTTT.

The rearrangement links TRBV28 to TRBJ2-7; TRBD2 matches 7 bases. Germline loops: CDR1 MDHEN, CDR2 SYDVKM. The CDR3 is 12 residues long. The V and J ends lost 8 bases and 7 bases, in that order; junction bases with no gene match: 8. Here the CDR3 DNA reads TGTGCCAGCGGGGGGGGGGATGGAGAGCAGTACGTC. Encoded protein: CASGGGDGEQYV.

This clonotype was found many times. This chain joins TRBV7-2 and TRBJ2-1; D possibly corresponds to TRBD1 (5 bases). The germline V gene has CDR1 SGHTA and CDR2 FQGNSA. CDR3 size: 12 residues. The V end lost 7 bases, the J end lost 9 bases, and 13 bases lay between the germline ends. CDR3 loop: CASNVGAGEQFF. CDR3 DNA sequence: TGTGCCAGCAATGTAGGGGCTGGTGAGCAGTTCTTC.

The V gene is TRBV6-2 or TRBV6-3, the J gene TRBJ1-5; no reliable D call. Per germline, CDR1 MNHEY and CDR2 SVGEGT. The ends were cut back, 6 bases at V and 0 bases at J, with 12 bases in the middle. The CDR3 has 15 residues. In DNA form, the CDR3 reads TGTGCCAGCAGAACCAGCTTTGATAGCAATCAGCCCCAGCATTTT. Its protein product is CASRTSFDSNQPQHF.

This chain joins TRBV10-3 and TRBJ2-1, with a tentative D call TRBD1 (6 bases). Germline V gene sequence: CDR1 ENHRY, CDR2 SYGVKD. The CDR3 has 13 amino acids. V was clipped by 4 bases and J by 8 bases, with 12 bases between them. CDR3 sequence reads: CAISAGAGDEQFF. The CDR3 DNA follows: TGTGCCATCAGTGCAGGGGCTGGTGATGAGCAGTTCTTC.

This clonotype has only a few counts. The V call is TRBV7-6, the J call TRBJ2-5; TRBD1 is a possible D gene (6 bases). Germline-derived CDR1 and CDR2 are SGHVS and FNYEAQ. V gave up 7 bases and J gave up 2 bases, with 14 bases separating them. This CDR3 region has 14 residues. The CDR3 is CASKSRGSQETQYF. In DNA, the CDR3 is TGTGCCAGCAAGTCCAGGGGATCTCAAGAGACCCAGTACTTC.

This clonotype was seen a few times. The rearrangement links TRBV7-9 to TRBJ2-1, with 8 bases fitting TRBD1. Losses at the gene ends were 2 bases for V and 6 bases for J; bases not matched to a gene: 3. There are 14 residues in the CDR3. CDR1 SEHNR and CDR2 FQNEAQ come from the germline V gene (reference sequence). This CDR3 reads CASSLQGASNEQFF. CDR3 nucleotides: TGTGCCAGCAGCTTACAGGGGGCGTCCAATGAGCAGTTCTTC.

This clonotype appeared once. This sequence joins TRBV5-1 and TRBJ1-2; D not certain. The CDR3 spans 15 residues. Trimming shortened V by 8 bases and J by 6 bases, and 23 bases separated the two germline ends. Per germline, CDR1 SGHRS and CDR2 YFSETQ. In DNA form, the CDR3 reads TGCGCCAGTTCCTCAACCCCTGGCCGACGGGATGGCTACACCTTC. Translating gives CASSSTPGRRDGYTF.

This clonotype has at least ten counts. The gene calls are TRBV7-8 and TRBJ1-5; no clear D. The germline CDR1 and CDR2 sequences are SGHVS and FQNEAQ. Trimming removed 1 base from V and 0 bases from J, with 4 bases in between. The CDR3 consists of 14 residues. The CDR3 region is CASSLEYSNQPQHF. For the CDR3, the DNA is TGTGCCAGCAGCTTAGAATATAGCAATCAGCCCCAGCATTTT.

This clonotype was found a few times. The gene calls are TRBV7-6 and TRBJ2-3; no definite D call. The CDR3 runs to 13 residues. CDR1 is SGHVS, CDR2 FNYEAQ, per germline. Trimming shortened V by 5 bases and J by 5 bases, and 11 bases separated the two germline ends. The CDR3 is CASSHSFKDTQYF. The CDR3 DNA follows: TGTGCCAGCAGCCATTCGTTCAAAGATACGCAGTATTTT.